Each of the 26 T cell receptor beta chains below was sequenced from the same sample in a study of early T cells in non-severe SARS-CoV-2 infection. MiXCR, applied by TCRdb to the 5' RACE reads, yields one record per CDR3 protein. The table shows 61,000 or so distinct CDR3 sequences, with 12% occurring only once. This specimen was whole blood, taken at baseline. The receptors originated from an adult who was a healthcare worker with PCR-confirmed SARS-CoV-2 infection or an uninfected control (not recorded which). The donor label of this sample is uncertain.

This clonotype showed up just a few times. The gene calls are TRBV15 and TRBJ2-7; 7 positions match TRBD1. The CDR3 runs to 14 residues. Germline V gene sequence: CDR1 LNHNV, CDR2 YYDKDF (reference sequence). J lost 3 bases, V lost 0 bases, and 2 bases had no gene match. This CDR3 is CATSREGTVYEQYV. The CDR3 coding sequence is TGTGCCACCAGCAGAGAAGGGACAGTCTACGAGCAGTACGTC.

The gene calls are TRBV27 and TRBJ2-7, with D hard to call. Trimming left V 8 bases short and J 0 bases short, with 8 bases between. The CDR3 length is 12 residues. The germline V gene has CDR1 MNHEY and CDR2 SMNVEV (reference sequence). CDR3 amino acids: CASGRNSYEQYV. The DNA for the CDR3 is TGTGCCAGCGGGCGGAACTCCTACGAGCAGTACGTC.

This clonotype was picked up a small number of times. J is TRBJ2-3 and V is TRBV5-1; 7 bases fit TRBD1. The CDR3 length is 16 residues. V lost 7 bases and J lost 1; bases outside the gene matches: 12. Looked up from germline, CDR1 is SGHRS and CDR2 is YFSETQ. The CDR3 loop is CASWREGAIRTDTQYF. In DNA, the CDR3 is TGCGCCAGCTGGAGAGAGGGGGCGATACGCACAGATACGCAGTATTTT.

This clonotype was observed many times. The chain links TRBV30 to TRBJ2-3, with unresolved D. V lost 4 bases and J 1 base, leaving 9 bases between the germline ends. CDR3 length: 13 residues. Germline CDR1 is GTSNPN and CDR2 is SVGIG (reference sequence). The CDR3 DNA reads as TGTGCCTGGACGGGTGGCCGCACAGATACGCAGTATTTT. Its translation is CAWTGGRTDTQYF.

There are a few counts of this clonotype. CDR3 DNA sequence: TGTGCCATCAGTGGGGCGAGGGGAAGCTCTGGAAACACCATATATTTT. Its protein product is CAISGARGSSGNTIYF. The rearrangement links TRBV10-3 to TRBJ1-3, with D possibly being TRBD1 (5 bases). V lost 4 bases to trimming and J lost 0 bases, with 13 bases between them. The CDR3 has 16 residues. CDR1 and CDR2 from the germline V gene are ENHRY and SYGVKD.

This clonotype was found a few times. The genes are TRBV9 and TRBJ2-3; 16 nucleotides line up with TRBD2. The CDR3 has 19 residues. V gave up 3 bases and J gave up 4 bases; unmatched junction bases: 11. The V gene's germline CDR1 is SGDLS and CDR2 YYNGEE. CDR3 region: CASSATGTSGGALPDTQYF. The CDR3 nucleotides read TGTGCCAGCAGCGCAACCGGGACTAGCGGGGGGGCCCTCCCAGATACGCAGTATTTT. The variable domain in full, completed from reference TRBV9 and TRBJ2-3, reads DSGVTQTPKHLITATGQRVTLRCSPRSGDLSVYWYQQSLDQGLQFLIQYYNGEERAKGNILERFSAQQFPDLHSELNLSSLELGDSALYFCASSATGTSGGALPDTQYFGPGTRLTVL.

This chain links TRBV14 with TRBJ1-1; a weak D match, TRBD1 (5 bases). This CDR3 has 14 residues. The germline CDR1 and CDR2 sequences are SGHDN and FVKESK. V lost 4 bases to trimming and J lost 1 base, with 10 bases between them. The CDR3 spells CASSRPGQNTEAFF. The DNA for the CDR3 is TGTGCCAGCAGCCGGCCAGGACAGAACACTGAAGCTTTCTTT.

This chain connects TRBV11-2 to TRBJ2-3; D is perhaps TRBD2 (6 bases). Trimming left V 0 bases short and J 1 base short, with 14 bases between. The CDR3 loop spans 17 amino acids. The germline V gene has CDR1 SGHAT and CDR2 FQNNGV. CDR3 amino acids: CASSLDRGRGGTDTQYF. In DNA form, the CDR3 reads TGTGCCAGCAGCTTAGATCGCGGGCGGGGAGGCACAGATACGCAGTATTTT.

This clonotype was seen ten or more times. The rearrangement links TRBV19 to TRBJ1-2; no reliable D call. Germline values: CDR1 LNHDA, CDR2 SQIVND (reference sequence). The CDR3 spans 13 residues. Trimming shortened V by 3 bases and J by 4 bases, and 9 bases separated the two germline ends. Written as DNA, the CDR3 is TGTGCCAGTAGTATCGGCAGCTTCTATGGCTACACCTTC. Residues: CASSIGSFYGYTF.

The chain joins TRBV10-3 to TRBJ1-4; D is possibly TRBD1 (6 bases). Trimming cost V 6 bases and J 7 bases, with 18 bases left between them. CDR1 and CDR2 from the germline V gene are ENHRY and SYGVKD. The CDR3 has 15 amino acids. CDR3 nucleotide sequence: TGTGCCATCAGGGATATACAGGGCGACGGTGAAAAACTGTTTTTT. Protein product: CAIRDIQGDGEKLFF.

This clonotype showed up many times. The chain joins TRBV30 to TRBJ2-3, with 11 bases identical to TRBD2. Germline V lookup: CDR1 GTSNPN, CDR2 SVGIG (reference sequence). The V segment lost 3 bases and the J segment 3 bases; nucleotides outside the gene matches: 5. This CDR3 contains 15 residues. CDR3 in amino acids: CAWSVAGGPTDTQYF. DNA of the CDR3: TGTGCCTGGAGCGTAGCGGGGGGGCCGACAGATACGCAGTATTTT.

The chain employs TRBV7-8 and TRBJ2-1, with D perhaps matching TRBD1 or TRBD2 (5 bases each). Trimming stripped 8 bases from V and 2 bases from J, with 13 bases between. Germline lookup yields CDR1 SGHVS and CDR2 FQNEAQ. The CDR3 is 14 amino acids. The CDR3 reads CASVRDEAYNEQFF. CDR3 DNA sequence: TGTGCCAGCGTGAGGGACGAGGCCTACAATGAGCAGTTCTTC.

This clonotype turned up a few times. The gene calls are TRBV20-1 and TRBJ1-5; D not certain. Trimming left V 3 bases short and J 5 bases short, with 26 bases between. The germline V gene encodes CDR1 DFQATT and CDR2 SNEGSKA (reference sequence). The CDR3 consists of 18 residues. CDR3 residues: CSASGFAVDLAGDQPQHF. The CDR3 region has the DNA TGCAGTGCTAGCGGGTTTGCAGTCGACTTAGCCGGGGATCAGCCCCAGCATTTT.

This chain uses TRBV7-3 with TRBJ2-1; a possible D gene is TRBD2 (6 bases). V was clipped by 5 bases and J by 4 bases, with 15 bases between them. CDR3 length: 15 amino acids. Germline lookup yields CDR1 SGHTA and CDR2 FQGTGA. For the CDR3, the DNA is TGTGCCAGCAGCCCGCGGGGCAGGCCTTACAATGAGCAGTTCTTC. Encoded protein: CASSPRGRPYNEQFF.

The chain links TRBV7-6 to TRBJ1-1; D is unclear. V shed 1 base and J shed 3 bases, with 12 bases lying between them. Germline V CDR1 and CDR2: SGHVS, FNYEAQ. This CDR3 is built from 15 residues. CDR3 loop: CASSLGSRWDTEAFF. In DNA, the CDR3 is TGTGCCAGCAGCTTAGGGAGCAGATGGGACACTGAAGCTTTCTTT.

This clonotype appeared a few times. This chain links TRBV4-2 with TRBJ1-4, with a possible D match to TRBD1 (5 bases). The CDR3 runs 16 residues. V gave up 0 bases and J gave up 5 bases, with 13 bases separating them. Germline assignment: CDR1 LGHNA and CDR2 YNFKEQ. CDR3 bases: TGTGCCAGCAGCCAAGAAGGGGCAGAAAAAAATGAAAAACTGTTTTTT. As protein: CASSQEGAEKNEKLFF.

This chain connects TRBV9 to TRBJ1-6; D is perhaps TRBD1 (5 bases). Germline values: CDR1 SGDLS, CDR2 YYNGEE. The CDR3 length is 13 residues. Trimming cost V 2 bases and J 11 bases, with 11 bases left between them. The CDR3 nucleotides are TGTGCCAGCAGCGTCTCAGGGATGCCACCCCTCCACTTT. It translates to CASSVSGMPPLHF.

The table lists this clonotype with a few counts. The chain employs TRBV12-2 and TRBJ2-7; the table gives TRBD2 as D, unverified against the DNA. TRBV12-2 is recorded as a pseudogene. The CDR3 has 16 amino acids. The CDR3 DNA sequence: TGTGCAAGTCGCTTTAGCAGGATTGGGACTCTGGCCGAGCAGTACGTC. Residues: CASRFSRIGTLAEQYV.

The chain combines TRBV12-3 or TRBV12-4 with TRBJ1-2, with TRBD1 matching over 12 bases. The length of the CDR3 is 13 residues. J lost 10 bases, V lost 6 bases, and 6 bases had no gene match. CDR3 DNA sequence: TGTGCCAGCAGGGGACAGGGGGCCCGCCCCTACACCTTC. The encoded protein is CASRGQGARPYTF.

The chain is built from TRBV2 and TRBJ1-1, with D perhaps matching TRBD1 (5 bases). This CDR3 is 13 amino acids long. V was shortened by 7 bases and J by 1 base, with 10 bases between the two germline ends. The germline CDR1 and CDR2 sequences are SNHLY and FYNNEI. The CDR3 sequence: CASIRGPNTEAFF. The DNA for the CDR3 is TGTGCCAGCATTAGGGGTCCGAACACTGAAGCTTTCTTT.

This clonotype occurred a few times. This chain connects TRBV3-1 to TRBJ1-4; D remains unclear. CDR1 is LGHDT and CDR2 is YNNKEL in the germline V gene (reference sequence). This CDR3 contains 13 residues. V lost 5 bases and J lost 13, with 17 bases in between. CDR3 amino acids: CASSSVLEERLFF. In DNA, the CDR3 is TGTGCCAGCAGCTCCGTTTTGGAGGAGAGACTGTTTTTT.

This clonotype was found a few times. This sequence joins TRBV6-9 and TRBJ2-7; D is possibly TRBD2 (5 bases). The V and J ends lost 8 bases and 3 bases respectively, with 11 bases between them. The CDR3 consists of 12 residues. Germline CDR1 MNHGY, CDR2 SVAAGI. The CDR3 loop reads CASVDGGYEQYV. As DNA, the CDR3 is TGTGCCAGCGTCGACGGAGGCTACGAGCAGTACGTC.

The chain recombines TRBV5-1 with TRBJ2-1; 12 bases agree with TRBD2. The CDR3 is 16 residues long. The germline CDR1 and CDR2 sequences are SGHRS and YFSETQ. The ends lost 3 bases at V and 5 bases at J; junction bases unmatched: 6. The CDR3 reads CASSSLAGGRNNEQFF. As DNA, the CDR3 is TGCGCCAGCAGCTCCCTAGCGGGGGGGCGGAACAATGAGCAGTTCTTC.

This clonotype was seen only a few times. This rearrangement joins TRBV18 to TRBJ2-3; maybe TRBD1 (6 bases). Per the germline V gene, CDR1 is KGHSH and CDR2 is LQKENI. The length of the CDR3 is 13 residues. Trimming shortened V by 2 bases and J by 10 bases, and 13 bases separated the two germline ends. For the CDR3, the DNA is TGTGCCAGCTCACCAGACAGGACACTATCGCAGTATTTT. Translated, it gives CASSPDRTLSQYF.

This clonotype has at least ten counts. The chain is built from TRBV3-1 and TRBJ2-1; D possibly corresponds to TRBD2 (5 bases). The V and J ends lost 3 bases and 6 bases respectively, with 12 bases between them. The CDR3 runs 14 residues. Per the germline V gene, CDR1 is LGHDT and CDR2 is YNNKEL (reference sequence). In DNA, the CDR3 is TGTGCCAGCAGCCAGAGTGAGGGCCCCAATGAGCAGTTCTTC. Protein sequence: CASSQSEGPNEQFF.

The chain recombines TRBV7-8 with TRBJ1-4; no clear D. Trimming shortened V by 3 bases and J by 6 bases, and 8 bases separated the two germline ends. The CDR3 is 13 amino acids. Germline CDR1 SGHVS, CDR2 FQNEAQ. CDR3 amino acids: CASSFPVYEKLFF. The CDR3 DNA reads as TGTGCCAGCAGCTTCCCAGTTTATGAAAAACTGTTTTTT.